This T cell receptor (beta chain) was captured in a study of neurological immune-mediated disorders. Whole-study findings and limits: Across subjects, no CDR3 amino acid sequence appeared in expanded clones of more than one subject, a finding that suggested private repertoires in all groups.

The time point here: longitudinal time-point 3. A single run covered 15-18 subjects with over 180 million TCR-beta sequences. TCRdb re-called the 5' RACE reads through MiXCR, storing one row per CDR3 protein. In the table there are 53,000 or so distinct CDR3 sequences, 6.5% to 8.5% of which are singletons. V lost 4 bases to trimming and J lost 7 bases; unmatched junction nucleotides: 6. The length of the CDR3 is 14 residues. Germline V gene sequence: CDR1 SGHDT, CDR2 YYEEEE. This clonotype showed up many times. Its target is not known. The specimen sequenced was PBMCs. The source of this sequence is a woman between 40 and 50 years old in good health. The rearrangement joins TRBV5-6 to TRBJ2-1; 9 nucleotides agree with TRBD1. Here the CDR3 reads CASSHGTGTNEQFF. The CDR3 DNA reads TGTGCCAGCAGCCACGGGACAGGGACAAATGAGCAGTTCTTC.